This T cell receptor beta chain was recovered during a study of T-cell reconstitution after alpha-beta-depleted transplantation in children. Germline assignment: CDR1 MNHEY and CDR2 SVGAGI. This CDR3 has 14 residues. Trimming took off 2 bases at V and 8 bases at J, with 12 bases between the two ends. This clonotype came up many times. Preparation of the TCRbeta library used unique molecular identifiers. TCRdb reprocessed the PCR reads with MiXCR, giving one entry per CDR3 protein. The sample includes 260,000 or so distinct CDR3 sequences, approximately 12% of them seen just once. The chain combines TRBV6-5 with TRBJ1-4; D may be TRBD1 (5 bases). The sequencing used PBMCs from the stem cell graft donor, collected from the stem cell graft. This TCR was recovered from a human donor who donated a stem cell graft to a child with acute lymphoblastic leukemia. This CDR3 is CASSYGGRREKLFF. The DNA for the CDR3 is TGTGCCAGCAGTTACGGGGGGAGGCGGGAAAAACTGTTTTTT.